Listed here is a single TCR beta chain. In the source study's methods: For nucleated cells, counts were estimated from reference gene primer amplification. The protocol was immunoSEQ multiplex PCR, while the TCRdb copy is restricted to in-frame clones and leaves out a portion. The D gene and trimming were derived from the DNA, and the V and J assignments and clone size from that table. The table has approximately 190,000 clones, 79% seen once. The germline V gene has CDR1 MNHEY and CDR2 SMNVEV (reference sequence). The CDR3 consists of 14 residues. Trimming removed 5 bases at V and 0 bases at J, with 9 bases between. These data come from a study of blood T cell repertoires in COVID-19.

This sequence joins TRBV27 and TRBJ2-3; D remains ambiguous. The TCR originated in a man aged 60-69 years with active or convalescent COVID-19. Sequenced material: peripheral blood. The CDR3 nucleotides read TGTGCCAGCAGTGGCAGTGGCAGCACAGATACGCAGTATTTT. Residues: CASSGSGSTDTQYF.